This T cell receptor (beta chain) was sequenced in a study of OX40 agonist ivuxolimab in advanced cancers. On the study more broadly: Melanoma, hepatocellular carcinoma, head and neck or renal cell cancer occurred in dose-escalation patients.

Notes on this clone: Its target is not known.

The ends were cut back, 2 bases at V and 8 bases at J, with 10 bases in the middle. The CDR3 spans 13 residues. CDR1 and CDR2 (germline): SGHTA, FQGNSA. Study results and caveats: It was also the case that some nonresponders had low normalized T-cell clonal expansion.

The repertoire was sequenced with immunoSEQ multiplex PCR; TCRdb's copy has only in-frame clones and lacks some. The repertoire consists of about 77,000 clones, with around four fifths occurring once and the leading ten covering roughly 0.76%. This material consisted of CD4+ or CD8+ T cells sorted from blood, taken in a trial of the OX40 agonist ivuxolimab. This TCR was sampled from an adult with an advanced solid tumor such as melanoma, head and neck, liver or kidney cancer. This chain joins TRBV7-2 and TRBJ2-4, with a possible D match to TRBD2 (6 bases). The CDR3 coding sequence is TGTGCCAGCAGCTTACTCTGGAGGGACATTCAGTACTTC. Protein sequence: CASSLLWRDIQYF.